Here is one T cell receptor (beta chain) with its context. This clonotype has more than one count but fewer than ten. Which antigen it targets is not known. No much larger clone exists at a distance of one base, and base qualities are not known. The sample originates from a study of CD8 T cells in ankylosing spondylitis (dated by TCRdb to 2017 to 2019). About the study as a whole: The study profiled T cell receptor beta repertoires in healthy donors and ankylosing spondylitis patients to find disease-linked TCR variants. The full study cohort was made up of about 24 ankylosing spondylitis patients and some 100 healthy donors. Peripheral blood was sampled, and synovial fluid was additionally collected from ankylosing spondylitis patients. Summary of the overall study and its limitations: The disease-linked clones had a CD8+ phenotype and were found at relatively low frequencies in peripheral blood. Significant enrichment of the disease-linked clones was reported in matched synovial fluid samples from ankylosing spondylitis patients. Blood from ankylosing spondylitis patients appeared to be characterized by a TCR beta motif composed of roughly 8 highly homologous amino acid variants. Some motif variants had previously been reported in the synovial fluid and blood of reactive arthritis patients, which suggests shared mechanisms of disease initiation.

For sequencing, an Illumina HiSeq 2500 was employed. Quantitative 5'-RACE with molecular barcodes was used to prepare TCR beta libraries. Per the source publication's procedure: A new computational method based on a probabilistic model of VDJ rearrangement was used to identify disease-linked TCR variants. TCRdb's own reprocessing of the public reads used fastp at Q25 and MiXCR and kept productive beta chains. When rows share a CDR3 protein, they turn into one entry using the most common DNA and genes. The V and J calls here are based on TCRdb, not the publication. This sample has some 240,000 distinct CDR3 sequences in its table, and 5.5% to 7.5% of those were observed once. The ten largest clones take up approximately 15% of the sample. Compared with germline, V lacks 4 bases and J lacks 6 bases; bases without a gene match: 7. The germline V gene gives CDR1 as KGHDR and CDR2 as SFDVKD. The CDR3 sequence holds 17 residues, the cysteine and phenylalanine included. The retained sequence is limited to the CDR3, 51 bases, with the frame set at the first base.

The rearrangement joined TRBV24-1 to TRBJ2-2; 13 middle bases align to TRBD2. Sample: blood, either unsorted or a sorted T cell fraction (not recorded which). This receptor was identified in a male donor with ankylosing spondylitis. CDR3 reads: CATSDLTSGRAAGELFF. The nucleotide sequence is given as TGTGCCACCAGTGACCTCACTAGCGGGAGGGCGGCCGGGGAGCTGTTTTTT.